Following are 4 T cell receptor beta chains from one sample sequenced in a study of yellow fever vaccine responses in identical twins. TCRdb recomputed calls from the RT-PCR reads with MiXCR, one row per CDR3 protein. Of 4,000 to 6,000 distinct CDR3 sequences listed, about nine tenths are singletons. The input for sequencing was T cells from blood (PBMCs), unsorted or a sorted subset (not recorded which), taken before or after yellow fever vaccination (not recorded which). All receptors come from a woman between 18 and 29 years old who received the yellow fever vaccine.

The V call is TRBV20-1, the J call TRBJ2-1, with D perhaps TRBD1 or TRBD2 (5 bases each). The CDR3 runs to 14 residues. Trimming took 6 bases from V and 3 from J, leaving 15 bases between them. CDR1 and CDR2 (germline): DFQATT, SNEGSKA (reference sequence). The CDR3 bases are TGCAGTGCGATCCTTCCGGGACGCTACAATGAGCAGTTCTTC. Translated: CSAILPGRYNEQFF.

V usage is TRBV5-6 and J usage is TRBJ2-7, with a possible D match to TRBD1 (7 bases). The CDR3 loop spans 16 amino acids. Trimming removed 2 bases at V and 0 bases at J, with 15 bases between. CDR1 and CDR2 from the germline V gene are SGHDT and YYEEEE. Written as DNA, the CDR3 is TGTGCCAGCAGCTTCAGGGGGGACGTCCGCTCCTACGAGCAGTACTTC. It is translated as CASSFRGDVRSYEQYF.

The V and J genes are TRBV28 and TRBJ1-5; no definite D call. The CDR3 extends over 12 amino acids. The V end lost 6 bases, the J end lost 1 base, and 4 bases lay between the germline ends. From germline, CDR1 is MDHEN and CDR2 SYDVKM. CDR3 loop: CASRDSNQPQHF. Here the CDR3 DNA reads TGTGCCAGCAGGGACAGCAATCAGCCCCAGCATTTT.

Here the CDR3 reads CASSLVQANEKLFF. The CDR3 DNA reads as TGTGCCAGCAGCTTAGTACAGGCAAATGAAAAACTGTTTTTT. V and J are TRBV11-1 and TRBJ1-4, with a possible D match to TRBD1 (5 bases). CDR1 SGHAT and CDR2 FQDESV come from the germline V gene (reference sequence). The CDR3 loop spans 14 amino acids. Trimming removed 1 base at V and 5 bases at J, with 8 bases between.